What follows are 2 T cell receptor beta chains derived from one specimen sequenced in a study of blood T cell repertoires in COVID-19. The protocol was immunoSEQ multiplex PCR, while the TCRdb copy is restricted to in-frame clones and leaves out a portion. The repertoire holds about 480,000 clones, around nine tenths seen once, with less than 2% in the top ten. The sequenced material came from PBMCs or T cells enriched from blood (not recorded which). All receptors derive from a woman aged 40 to 50 who had recovered from COVID-19.

The chain links TRBV27 to TRBJ1-5; 7 positions agree with TRBD1. V was pared by 9 bases and J by 0 bases, with 8 bases of the junction left unmatched. Germline CDR1 and CDR2: MNHEY and SMNVEV (reference sequence). The CDR3 contains 15 residues. The CDR3 nucleotides are TGTGCCAGTGGGGACAGATTATATAGCAATCAGCCCCAGCATTTT. Amino acid sequence: CASGDRLYSNQPQHF.

V is TRBV10-1 and J is TRBJ1-3; perhaps TRBD1 as D (5 bases). The CDR3 runs 14 residues. V shed 0 bases and J shed 3 bases, with 6 bases lying between them. In germline, CDR1 is WNHNN, CDR2 SYGVQD (reference sequence). CDR3 loop: CASSESGDGNTIYF. The CDR3 bases are TGCGCCAGCAGTGAGTCAGGGGATGGAAACACCATATATTTT.